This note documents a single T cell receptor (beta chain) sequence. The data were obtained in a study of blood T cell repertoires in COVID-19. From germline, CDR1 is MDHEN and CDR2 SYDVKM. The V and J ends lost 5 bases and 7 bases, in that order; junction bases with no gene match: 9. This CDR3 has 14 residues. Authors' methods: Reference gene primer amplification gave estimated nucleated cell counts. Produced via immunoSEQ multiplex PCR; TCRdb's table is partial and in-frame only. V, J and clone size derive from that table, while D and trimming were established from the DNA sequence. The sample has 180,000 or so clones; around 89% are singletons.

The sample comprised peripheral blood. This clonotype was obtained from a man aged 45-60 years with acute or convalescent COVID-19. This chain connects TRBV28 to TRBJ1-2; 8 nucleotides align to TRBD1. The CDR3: CASSPTQGVPGYTF. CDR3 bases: TGTGCCAGCAGTCCAACACAGGGGGTCCCTGGCTACACCTTC.